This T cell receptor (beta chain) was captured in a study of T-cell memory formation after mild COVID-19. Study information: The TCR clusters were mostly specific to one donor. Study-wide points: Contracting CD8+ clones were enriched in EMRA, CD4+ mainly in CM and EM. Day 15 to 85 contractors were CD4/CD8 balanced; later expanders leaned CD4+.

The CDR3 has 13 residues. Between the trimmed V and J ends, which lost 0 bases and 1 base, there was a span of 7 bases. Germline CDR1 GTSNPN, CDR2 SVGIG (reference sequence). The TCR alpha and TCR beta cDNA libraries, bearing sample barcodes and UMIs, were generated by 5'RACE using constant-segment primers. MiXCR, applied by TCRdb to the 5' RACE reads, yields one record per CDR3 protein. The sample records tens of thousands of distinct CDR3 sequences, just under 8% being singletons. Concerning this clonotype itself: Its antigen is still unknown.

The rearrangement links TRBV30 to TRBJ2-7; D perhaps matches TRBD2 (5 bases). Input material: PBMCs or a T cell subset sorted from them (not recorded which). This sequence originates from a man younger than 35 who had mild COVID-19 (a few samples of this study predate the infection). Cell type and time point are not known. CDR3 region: CAWSVGRSYEQYF. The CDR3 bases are TGTGCCTGGAGTGTGGGGAGATCCTACGAGCAGTACTTC.